Listed below are T cell receptor beta chains from one sample, sequenced in a study of CD8 T cells in ankylosing spondylitis. TCRdb re-analysed the 5' RACE reads in MiXCR, keeping a single row per CDR3 protein. The sample comprises a few hundred thousand distinct CDR3 sequences, approximately 11% of which are singletons, and nearly 7% rests with the top ten. The sequenced sample consisted of blood, either unsorted or a sorted T cell fraction (not recorded which). The receptors derive from a male donor with ankylosing spondylitis. The CDR3 runs from the conserved cysteine through the conserved F or W. Each record gives: D gene, clone size, V gene, J gene, CDR3 protein, CDR3 DNA. The D gene is left open where the match is weak. For some rows the clone size is stated as once, few or many, or as a class when expanded; others skip it.

.	many	TRBV12-3/TRBV12-4	TRBJ2-3	CASSLRDTTDTQYF	TGTGCCAGCAGTTTGCGGGACACCACAGATACGCAGTATTTT
.	.	TRBV18	TRBJ2-6	CASPRGSANVLTF	TGTGCCAGCCCCAGAGGCTCGGCCAACGTCCTGACTTTC
.	few	TRBV10-3	TRBJ1-1	CAITSQEISEAFF	TGTGCCATCACCTCTCAGGAGATCAGTGAAGCTTTCTTT
.	.	TRBV6-6	TRBJ1-5	CASSYSGSQPQHF	TGTGCCAGCAGTTACTCCGGAAGTCAGCCCCAGCATTTT
TRBD2	.	TRBV3-1	TRBJ2-7	CASSATSGSRGEQYF	TGTGCCAGCAGCGCAACTAGCGGGAGTCGGGGGGAGCAGTACTTC
.	few	TRBV20-1	TRBJ2-7	CSASRGGRSHEQYF	TGCAGTGCTAGTAGGGGGGGTAGGTCTCACGAGCAGTACTTC
.	few	TRBV12-3/TRBV12-4	TRBJ1-2	CASRRTDSNYGYTF	TGTGCCAGCAGGCGGACAGATTCTAACTATGGCTACACCTTC
TRBD2	.	TRBV7-8	TRBJ2-2	CASSPLAALNTGELFF	TGTGCCAGCAGCCCGCTAGCGGCACTTAACACCGGGGAGCTGTTTTTT
TRBD2	.	TRBV11-2	TRBJ2-5	CASTRAGEAETQYF	TGTGCCAGCACACGGGCGGGAGAAGCAGAGACCCAGTACTTC
TRBD1	.	TRBV20-1	TRBJ2-7	CSAGDRYEQYF	TGCAGTGCTGGGGACAGGTACGAGCAGTACTTC
.	.	TRBV25-1	TRBJ1-1	CASSEWGAGTEAFF	TGTGCCAGCAGTGAATGGGGGGCCGGGACTGAAGCTTTCTTT
.	few	TRBV7-9	TRBJ2-2	CASSLRFEGTGELFF	TGTGCCAGCAGCTTAAGATTCGAAGGGACCGGGGAGCTGTTTTTT
TRBD2	.	TRBV20-1	TRBJ2-1	CSAPMGSGRWNEQFF	TGCAGTGCCCCCATGGGGAGCGGGAGGTGGAATGAGCAGTTCTTC
.	.	TRBV20-1	TRBJ1-3	CSALGRGNTIYF	TGCAGTGCCCTAGGACGGGGAAACACCATATATTTT
.	few	TRBV12-3/TRBV12-4	TRBJ2-3	CASTDGTGYTDTQYF	TGTGCCAGCACCGACGGAACAGGGTACACAGATACGCAGTATTTT
.	few	TRBV28	TRBJ1-1	CASTRPGAWGAFF	TGTGCCAGCACCCGCCCCGGGGCTTGGGGGGCTTTCTTT
.	many	TRBV5-1	TRBJ2-4	CASSLLGGAKNIQYF	TGCGCCAGCAGCTTGTTGGGGGGAGCCAAAAACATTCAGTACTTC
.	many	TRBV12-3/TRBV12-4	TRBJ2-5	CASSFSRVETQYF	TGTGCCAGTAGTTTCAGCAGGGTTGAGACCCAGTACTTC
.	.	TRBV11-2	TRBJ2-5	CASSPGSIGETQYF	TGTGCCAGCAGCCCCGGGTCGATCGGGGAGACCCAGTACTTC
.	.	TRBV20-1	TRBJ1-1	CSASPSGGGEAFF	TGCAGTGCTAGCCCTTCGGGGGGGGGTGAAGCTTTCTTT
.	.	TRBV20-1	TRBJ2-7	CSASEGGARSDEQYF	TGCAGTGCTAGCGAAGGGGGGGCGAGAAGTGACGAGCAGTACTTC
.	few	TRBV20-1	TRBJ1-1	CSAPKGGDTEAFF	TGCAGTGCTCCCAAGGGGGGGGACACTGAAGCTTTCTTT
.	few	TRBV6-1	TRBJ1-5	CASSEAGIGPQPQHF	TGTGCCAGCAGTGAAGCCGGAATCGGCCCACAGCCCCAGCATTTT
TRBD2	.	TRBV20-1	TRBJ2-7	CSALAGGTYEQYF	TGCAGTGCCCTGGCGGGGGGTACCTACGAGCAGTACTTC
TRBD2	many	TRBV7-9	TRBJ2-7	CASSFPLAGVEEQYF	TGTGCCAGCAGCTTCCCCCTAGCGGGAGTAGAAGAGCAGTACTTC
TRBD2	.	TRBV7-8	TRBJ2-1	CASSKSSGIYNEQFF	TGTGCCAGCAGCAAATCTAGCGGGATATACAATGAGCAGTTCTTC
.	few	TRBV12-3/TRBV12-4	TRBJ1-3	CASSSGHPSGNTIYF	TGTGCCAGCAGTTCGGGACATCCCTCTGGAAACACCATATATTTT
.	few	TRBV4-1	TRBJ2-1	CASSQANPSGPIEQFF	TGCGCCAGCAGCCAAGCGAACCCAAGCGGACCTATCGAGCAGTTCTTC
TRBD1	many	TRBV20-1	TRBJ2-3	CSARDPPGQGTDTQYF	TGCAGTGCTAGAGATCCTCCGGGACAGGGAACAGATACGCAGTATTTT
TRBD2	.	TRBV2	TRBJ2-7	CASSASLAGGYEQYF	TGTGCCAGCAGTGCGTCACTAGCGGGAGGCTACGAGCAGTACTTC
.	.	TRBV12-3/TRBV12-4	TRBJ2-1	CASSLDGPHEQFF	TGTGCCAGCAGTTTAGATGGCCCCCATGAGCAGTTCTTC
.	.	TRBV5-1	TRBJ2-3	CASRFFRDTQYF	TGCGCCAGCAGATTCTTCAGAGATACGCAGTATTTT
.	many	TRBV7-2	TRBJ1-5	CASSLVAISNQPQHF	TGTGCCAGCAGCTTAGTGGCGATTAGCAATCAGCCCCAGCATTTT
.	.	TRBV9	TRBJ2-2	CASSGPGTSAGELFF	TGTGCCAGCAGCGGACCCGGTACTAGTGCCGGGGAGCTGTTTTTT
.	few	TRBV25-1	TRBJ2-3	CASRGTGNGYTDTQYF	TGTGCCAGTAGAGGGACCGGCAATGGCTACACAGATACGCAGTATTTT
.	.	TRBV7-8	TRBJ2-3	CASSLAWVADTQYF	TGTGCCAGCAGCTTAGCGTGGGTGGCAGATACGCAGTATTTT
TRBD2	.	TRBV15	TRBJ2-1	CATSRDYEGGYNEQFF	TGTGCCACCAGCAGAGATTACGAGGGAGGGTACAATGAGCAGTTCTTC
.	.	TRBV27	TRBJ2-3	CASSLYGRTVDTQYF	TGTGCCAGCAGTTTATACGGACGGACCGTGGATACGCAGTATTTT
TRBD1	few	TRBV10-3	TRBJ2-7	CAISPGQGGVEQYF	TGTGCCATCAGCCCGGGACAGGGTGGGGTTGAGCAGTACTTC
.	few	TRBV29-1	TRBJ1-4	CSVAGRTNEKLFF	TGCAGCGTTGCGGGGAGAACTAATGAAAAACTGTTTTTT
TRBD1	.	TRBV24-1	TRBJ1-2	CATSDFRGPNYGYTF	TGTGCCACCAGTGATTTCAGGGGGCCTAACTATGGCTACACCTTC